This TCR beta chain originates from a study of T cell responses to AZD1222 COVID-19 vaccine. Broader study findings: The study identified only six AZD1222 recipients as seropositive at baseline.

Profiling relied on immunoSEQ multiplex PCR, and the TCRdb table lists in-frame clones only, not all of them. The sample lists 45,000 to 55,000 clones; under 90% were seen once. CDR1 and CDR2 from the germline V gene are MDHEN and SYDVKM. The CDR3 has 14 amino acids. V lost 5 bases and J lost 3, with 14 bases in between. To note about this clone: The antigen is undetermined.

The source is an adult in good health. The gene calls are TRBV28 and TRBJ2-7; D not resolved. Material: peripheral blood, obtained on day 0 of AZD1222 vaccination. The CDR3 region has the DNA TGTGCCAGCAGTGCCCCCGCCAGGTACTACGAGCAGTACTTC. Translation gives CASSAPARYYEQYF.